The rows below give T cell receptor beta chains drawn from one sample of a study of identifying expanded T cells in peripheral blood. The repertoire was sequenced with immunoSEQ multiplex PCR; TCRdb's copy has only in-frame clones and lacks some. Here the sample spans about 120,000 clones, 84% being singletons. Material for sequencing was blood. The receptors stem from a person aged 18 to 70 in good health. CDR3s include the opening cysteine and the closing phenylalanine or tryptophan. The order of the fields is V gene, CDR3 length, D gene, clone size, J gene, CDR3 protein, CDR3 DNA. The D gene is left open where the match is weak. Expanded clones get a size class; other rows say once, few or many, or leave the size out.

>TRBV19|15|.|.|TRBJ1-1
CASSRAGTMNTEAFF
TGTGCCAGTAGTCGGGCGGGGACTATGAACACTGAAGCTTTCTTT
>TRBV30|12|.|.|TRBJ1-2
CACLQGLGGYTF
TGTGCCTGCTTACAGGGTTTAGGCGGCTACACCTTC
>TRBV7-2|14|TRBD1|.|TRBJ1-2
CASSLVQGAGGYTF
TGTGCCAGCAGCTTAGTACAGGGGGCCGGTGGCTACACCTTC
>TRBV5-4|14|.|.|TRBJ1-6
CASSLRALNSPLHF
TGTGCCAGCAGCTTGAGGGCGTTGAATTCACCCCTCCACTTT
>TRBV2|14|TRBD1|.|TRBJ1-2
CASSVQGWNYGYTF
TGTGCCAGCAGCGTACAGGGGTGGAACTATGGCTACACCTTC
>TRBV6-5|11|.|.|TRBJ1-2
CASSSRGSYTF
TGTGCCAGCAGTTCCCGGGGAAGCTACACCTTC
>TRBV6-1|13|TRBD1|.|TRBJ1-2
CASSERGRGGYTF
TGTGCCAGCAGCGAGAGGGGGCGCGGGGGCTACACCTTC
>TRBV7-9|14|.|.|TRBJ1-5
CASSEAAGNQPQHF
TGTGCCAGCAGTGAAGCGGCGGGCAATCAGCCCCAGCATTTT
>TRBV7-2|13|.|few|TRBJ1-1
CASARTIFTEAFF
TGTGCCAGCGCGCGGACGATCTTCACTGAAGCTTTCTTT
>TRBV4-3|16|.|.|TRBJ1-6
CASSQVYGSVGYPLHF
TGCGCCAGCAGCCAAGTATACGGTTCGGTGGGGTACCCCCTCCACTTT
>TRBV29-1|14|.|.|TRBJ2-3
CSVVRQPSTDTQYF
TGCAGCGTTGTTCGACAACCTAGCACAGATACGCAGTATTTT
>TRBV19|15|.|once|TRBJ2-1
CASSPGQGHYNEQFF
TGTGCCAGTAGCCCCGGCCAGGGGCACTACAATGAGCAGTTCTTC
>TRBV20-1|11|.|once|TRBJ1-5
CSAKKGELQHF
TGCAGTGCAAAAAAGGGGGAGTTACAGCATTTT
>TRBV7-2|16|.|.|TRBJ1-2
CASSLALYDAGNGYTF
TGTGCCAGCAGCTTAGCCTTATACGACGCAGGCAATGGCTACACCTTC
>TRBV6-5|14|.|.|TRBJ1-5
CASRSGASNQPQHF
TGTGCCAGCCGTTCCGGAGCTAGCAATCAGCCCCAGCATTTT
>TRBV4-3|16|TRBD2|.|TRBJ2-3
CASSLTSGGSTDTQYF
TGCGCCAGCAGCCTCACTAGCGGGGGGTCGACAGATACGCAGTATTTT
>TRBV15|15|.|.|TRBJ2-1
CATSRAGDTIAEQFF
TGTGCCACCAGCAGAGCTGGGGATACGATAGCTGAGCAGTTCTTC
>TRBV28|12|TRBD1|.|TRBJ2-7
CAISTGSAEQYF
TGTGCCATATCGACAGGGTCGGCCGAGCAGTACTTC
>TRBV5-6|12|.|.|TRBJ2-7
CASSPGEHEQYF
TGTGCCAGCAGCCCGGGGGAACACGAGCAGTACTTC
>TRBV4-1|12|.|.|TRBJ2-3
CASSSSTDTQYF
TGCGCCAGCAGCTCGAGCACAGATACGCAGTATTTT
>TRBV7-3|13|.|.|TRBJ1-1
CASSSDLYTEAFF
TGTGCCAGCAGCTCGGACCTGTACACTGAAGCTTTCTTT
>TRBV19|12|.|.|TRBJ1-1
CASSITGTKAFF
TGTGCCAGTAGTATTACAGGGACTAAAGCTTTCTTT
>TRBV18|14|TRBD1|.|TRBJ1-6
CASSQGQEGSPLHF
TGTGCCAGCTCACAAGGACAGGAGGGTTCACCCCTCCACTTT
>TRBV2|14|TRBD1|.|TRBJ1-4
CASSEGQFHEKLFF
TGTGCCAGCAGTGAGGGACAGTTCCACGAAAAACTGTTTTTT
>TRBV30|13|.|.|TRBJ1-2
CAWSAGPFEGYTF
TGTGCCTGGAGTGCCGGGCCCTTCGAGGGCTACACCTTC
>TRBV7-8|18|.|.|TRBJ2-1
CASITGRGRLSSYNEQFF
TGTGCCAGCATCACGGGGCGGGGCCGTTTAAGCTCCTACAATGAGCAGTTCTTC
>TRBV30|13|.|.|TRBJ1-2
CAWQDGAAYGYTF
TGTGCCTGGCAGGACGGCGCAGCCTATGGCTACACCTTC
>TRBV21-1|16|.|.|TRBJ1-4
CASSCLRQPPNEKLFF
TGTGCCAGCAGCTGCCTCAGACAGCCTCCTAATGAAAAACTGTTTTTT
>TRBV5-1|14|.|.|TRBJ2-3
CASSVPGPTDTQYF
TGCGCCAGCAGCGTCCCTGGACCCACAGATACGCAGTATTTT
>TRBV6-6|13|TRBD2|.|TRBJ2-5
CASSAGVGETQYF
TGTGCCAGCAGTGCGGGGGTGGGTGAGACCCAGTACTTC
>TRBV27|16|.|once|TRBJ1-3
CASSSFQPNSGNTIYF
TGTGCCAGCAGTTCTTTTCAACCTAACTCTGGAAACACCATATATTTT
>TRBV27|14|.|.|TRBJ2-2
CASNARWNTGELFF
TGTGCCAGCAATGCGAGGTGGAACACCGGGGAGCTGTTTTTT
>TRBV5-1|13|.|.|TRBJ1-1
CASSFNLNTEAFF
TGCGCCAGCAGCTTTAACTTGAACACTGAAGCTTTCTTT
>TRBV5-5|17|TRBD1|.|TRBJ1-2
CASSLGPRQGGGYGYTF
TGTGCCAGCAGCTTGGGCCCCAGACAGGGCGGAGGGTATGGCTACACCTTC
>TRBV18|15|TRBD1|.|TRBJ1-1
CASSPDRDRWTEAFF
TGTGCCAGCTCACCGGACAGGGACCGTTGGACTGAAGCTTTCTTT
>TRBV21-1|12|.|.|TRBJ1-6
CAGWDPPSSLHF
TGTGCCGGGTGGGACCCTCCGTCGTCCCTCCACTTT
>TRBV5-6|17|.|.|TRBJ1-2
CASRLAVPDRANYGYTF
TGTGCCAGCAGGTTGGCGGTACCGGACAGAGCTAACTATGGCTACACCTTC